The present T cell receptor beta chain was sequenced within a study of CD8 T cells in Susac syndrome. Study as a whole: Treatment at blood withdrawal was none, corticosteroids, or intravenous immunoglobulin alone in Susac syndrome patients. Overall study findings and caveats: The CD4+ T cell repertoires that were profiled in Susac syndrome showed no clonal expansion.

Points on this clonotype: Its antigen is not identified.

The RNA input was roughly 0.45 to 1 ug, and it was reverse transcribed with random hexamers. Multiplex immunoSEQ PCR targeted 54 Vbeta and 13 Jbeta TCR beta segments. TCRdb passed the immunoSEQ multiplex PCR reads through MiXCR, listing each CDR3 protein once. The sample has 77,000 or so distinct CDR3 sequences, around 93% seen once. Germline V gene sequence: CDR1 SGHTA, CDR2 FQGNSA. The CDR3 extends over 16 amino acids. Trimming stripped 4 bases from V and 4 bases from J, with 17 bases between. Sequencing of TCR beta was performed on blood CD8+ T cells and on blood CD4+ T cells. The source material was CD4+ T cells from PBMCs. The sequence came from a human donor with Susac syndrome. The chain employs TRBV7-2 and TRBJ2-1, with D perhaps matching TRBD2 (6 bases). The CDR3 DNA sequence: TGTGCCAGCAGCTCCCCTCTGCGGGGCCCTTACAATGAGCAGTTCTTC. It yields the protein CASSSPLRGPYNEQFF.